The clone carrying this TCR beta chain was seen once. Other nucleotide sequences in the sample specify the same CDR3. Treatment here: around 19 received Ad26.COV2.S at low or high dose, single or two shots; 5 received placebo; per-sample allocation not given. Sampling was done on day 63 after the first vaccine or placebo injection. TCRdb keeps only in-frame clones here, not all; method: immunoSEQ multiplex PCR. The table lists hundreds of thousands of clones, 75% to 90% of them singletons, with around a tenth in the top ten. Germline V gene sequence: CDR1 MNHEY, CDR2 SVGEGT. This CDR3 region has 14 residues. The J segment lost 5 bases and the V segment lost 0 bases, leaving 1 base of the junction unmatched. These data originate in a study of Ad26.COV2.S vaccination and SARS-CoV-2 variants.

The sample was peripheral blood, taken in a trial of Ad26.COV2.S vaccine versus placebo. The receptor was isolated from a person aged 18-65 years who received the Ad26.COV2.S COVID-19 vaccine or a placebo. This chain connects TRBV6-2 or TRBV6-3 to TRBJ1-5; 7 bases match TRBD1. The CDR3 loop is CASSYSGGYQPQHF. The CDR3 coding sequence is TGTGCCAGCAGTTACTCAGGGGGCTATCAGCCCCAGCATTTT.